This TCR beta chain is from a study of T-cell memory formation after mild COVID-19. Whole-study context: Among the donors, TCR clusters were largely specific to each donor.

5'RACE primed from the constant segment yielded TCR alpha and TCR beta cDNA libraries bearing sample barcodes and UMIs. Each CDR3 protein gets one entry after TCRdb re-called the 5' RACE reads with MiXCR. The data contain fewer than 500,000 distinct CDR3 sequences, around a quarter of them seen just once; the ten biggest clones take up about an eighth. This clonotype was observed a few times. The antigen is unknown. Study-wide findings and caveats: Several responding clones turned up in pre-infection memory, indicating that cross-reactive memory may have taken part.

There are 15 residues in the CDR3. Trimming stripped 4 bases from V and 5 bases from J, with 17 bases between. From germline, CDR1 is MGHDK and CDR2 SYGVNS. This clonotype originated in an adult woman who had mild COVID-19 (a few samples of this study predate the infection). Cell type and time point are not known. The gene calls are TRBV25-1 and TRBJ2-5, with TRBD2 as a possible D gene (6 bases). The specimen sequenced was PBMCs or a T cell subset sorted from them (not recorded which). The CDR3 DNA follows: TGTGCCAGCAGTGGTGCGTTCGGGGGTGTCGAGACCCAGTACTTC. It yields the protein CASSGAFGGVETQYF.